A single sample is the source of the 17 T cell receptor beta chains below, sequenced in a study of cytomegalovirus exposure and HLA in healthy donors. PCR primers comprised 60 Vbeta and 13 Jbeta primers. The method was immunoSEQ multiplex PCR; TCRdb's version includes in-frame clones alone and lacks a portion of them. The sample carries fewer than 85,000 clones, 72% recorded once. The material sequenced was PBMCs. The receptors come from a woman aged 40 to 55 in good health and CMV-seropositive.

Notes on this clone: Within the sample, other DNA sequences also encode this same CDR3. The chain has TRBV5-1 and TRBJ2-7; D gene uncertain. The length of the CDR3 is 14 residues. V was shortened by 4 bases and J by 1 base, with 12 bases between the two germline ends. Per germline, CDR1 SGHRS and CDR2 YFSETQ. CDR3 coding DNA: TGCGCCAGCAGCCTGCAGGCTTCATCCTACGAGCAGTACTTC. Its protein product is CASSLQASSYEQYF.

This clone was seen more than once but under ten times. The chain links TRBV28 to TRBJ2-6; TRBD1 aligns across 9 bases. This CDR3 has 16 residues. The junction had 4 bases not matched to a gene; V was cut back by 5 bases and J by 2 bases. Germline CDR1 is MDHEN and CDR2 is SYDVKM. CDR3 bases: TGTGCCAGCAGTCCTGGGACAGGGCCTGGGGCCAACGTCCTGACTTTC. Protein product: CASSPGTGPGANVLTF. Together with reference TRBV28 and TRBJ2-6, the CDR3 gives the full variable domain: DVKVTQSSRYLVKRTGEKVFLECVQDMDHENMFWYRQDPGLGLRLIYFSYDVKMKEKGDIPEGYSVSREKKERFSLILESASTNQTSMYLCASSPGTGPGANVLTFGAGSRLTVL.

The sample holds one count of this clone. As DNA, the CDR3 is TGTGCCAGCAGCCAAAAACAGGGAGACGGGGAGCTGTTTTTT. Translating it yields CASSQKQGDGELFF. The chain recombines TRBV4-2 with TRBJ2-2; possible D gene TRBD1, 6 bases. From germline, CDR1 is LGHNA and CDR2 YNFKEQ. V lost 2 bases to trimming and J lost 7 bases, with 11 bases between them. This CDR3 has 14 amino acids.

CDR3 coding DNA: TGTGCCAGCAGCCTCGGGGTCCTCACAGATACGCAGTATTTT. Translated: CASSLGVLTDTQYF. The chain is built from TRBV2 and TRBJ2-3; maybe TRBD2 (5 bases). The CDR3 runs to 14 residues. With 6 bases removed from V and 2 bases from J, the gap between germline ends came to 12 bases. The germline gives CDR1 SNHLY, CDR2 FYNNEI. Filled out from reference TRBV2 and TRBJ2-3, the complete variable domain reads EPEVTQTPSHQVTQMGQEVILRCVPISNHLYFYWYRQILGQKVEFLVSFYNNEISEKSEIFDDQFSVERPDGSNFTLKIRSTKLEDSAMYFCASSLGVLTDTQYFGPGTRLTVL.

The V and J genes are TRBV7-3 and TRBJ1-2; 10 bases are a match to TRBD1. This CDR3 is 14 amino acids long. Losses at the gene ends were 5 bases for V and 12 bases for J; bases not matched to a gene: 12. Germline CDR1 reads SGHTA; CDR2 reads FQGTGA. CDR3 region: CASSQNPRTGGHTF. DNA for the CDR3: TGTGCCAGCAGCCAAAACCCCAGGACAGGGGGGCACACCTTC. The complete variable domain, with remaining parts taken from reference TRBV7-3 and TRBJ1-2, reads GAGVSQTPSNKVTEKGKYVELRCDPISGHTALYWYRQSLGQGPEFLIYFQGTGAADDSGLPNDRFFAVRPEGSVSTLKIQRTERGDSAVYLCASSQNPRTGGHTFGSGTRLTVV.

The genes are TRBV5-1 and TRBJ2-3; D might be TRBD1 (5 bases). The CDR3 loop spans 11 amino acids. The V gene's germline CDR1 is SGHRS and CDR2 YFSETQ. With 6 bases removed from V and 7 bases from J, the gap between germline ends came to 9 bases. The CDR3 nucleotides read TGCGCCAGCACCGGACATAATACGCAGTATTTT. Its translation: CASTGHNTQYF.

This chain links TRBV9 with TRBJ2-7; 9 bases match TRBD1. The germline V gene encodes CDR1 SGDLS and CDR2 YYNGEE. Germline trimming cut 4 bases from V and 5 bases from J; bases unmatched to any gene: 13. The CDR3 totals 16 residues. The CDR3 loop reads CASSTRPGQGIHEQYF. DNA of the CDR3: TGTGCCAGCAGCACCCGGCCGGGACAGGGTATTCACGAGCAGTACTTC.

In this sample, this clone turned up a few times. As DNA, the CDR3 is TGTGCCAGCAGTCGGACAGGCCATCCCACCGAGCAGTACTTC. As protein: CASSRTGHPTEQYF. The chain joins TRBV27 to TRBJ2-7, with TRBD1 matching 7 bases. V was pared by 5 bases and J by 6 bases, with 10 bases of the junction left unmatched. Germline CDR1 and CDR2: MNHEY and SMNVEV (reference sequence). CDR3 length: 14 amino acids.

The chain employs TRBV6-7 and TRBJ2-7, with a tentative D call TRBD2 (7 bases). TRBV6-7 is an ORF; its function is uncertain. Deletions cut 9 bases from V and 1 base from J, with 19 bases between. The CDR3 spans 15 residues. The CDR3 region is CASSRGALTSYEQYF. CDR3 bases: TGTGCCAGTAGCCGGGGGGCCCTCACTTCCTACGAGCAGTACTTC.

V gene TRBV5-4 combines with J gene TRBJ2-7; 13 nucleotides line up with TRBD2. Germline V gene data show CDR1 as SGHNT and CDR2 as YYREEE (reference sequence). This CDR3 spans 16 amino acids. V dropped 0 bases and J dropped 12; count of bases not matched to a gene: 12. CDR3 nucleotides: TGTGCCAGCAGCTTGGCTGAGGGACTAGCGGGATTCAAACTGTACTTC. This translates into CASSLAEGLAGFKLYF.

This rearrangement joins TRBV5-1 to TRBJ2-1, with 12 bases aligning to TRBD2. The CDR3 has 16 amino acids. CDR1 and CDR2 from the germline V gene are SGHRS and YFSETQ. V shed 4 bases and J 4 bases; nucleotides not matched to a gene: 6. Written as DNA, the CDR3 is TGCGCCAGCAGCCTCGGACTAGCGGGGATTTACAATGAGCAGTTCTTC. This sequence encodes CASSLGLAGIYNEQFF.

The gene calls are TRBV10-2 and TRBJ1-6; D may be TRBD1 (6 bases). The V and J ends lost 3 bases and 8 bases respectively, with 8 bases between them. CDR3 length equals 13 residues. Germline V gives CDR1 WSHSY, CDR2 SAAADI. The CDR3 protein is CASSEQGHSPLHF. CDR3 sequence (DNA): TGCGCCAGCAGTGAACAGGGTCATTCACCCCTCCACTTT.

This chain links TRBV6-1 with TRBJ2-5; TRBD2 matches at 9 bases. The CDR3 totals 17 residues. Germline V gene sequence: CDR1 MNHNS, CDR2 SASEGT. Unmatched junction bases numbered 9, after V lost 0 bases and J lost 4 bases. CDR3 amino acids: CASSEAPFAGGGETQYF. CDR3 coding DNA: TGTGCCAGCAGTGAAGCGCCCTTCGCGGGAGGGGGAGAGACCCAGTACTTC.

The CDR3 DNA sequence: TGTGCCAGCAGAGCTCACAGTGGCCAGCCCCAGCATTTT. This translates into CASRAHSGQPQHF. This sequence joins TRBV2 and TRBJ1-5; D is unclear. The CDR3 loop spans 13 amino acids. V lost 6 bases and J lost 7, with 13 bases in between. Germline CDR1 and CDR2: SNHLY and FYNNEI.

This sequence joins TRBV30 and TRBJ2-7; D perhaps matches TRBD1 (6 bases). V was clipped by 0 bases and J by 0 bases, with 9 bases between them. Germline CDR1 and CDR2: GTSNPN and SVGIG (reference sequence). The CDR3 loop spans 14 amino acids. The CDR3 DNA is TGTGCCTGGAGTGTCAGGACAGACTCCTACGAGCAGTACTTC. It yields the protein CAWSVRTDSYEQYF. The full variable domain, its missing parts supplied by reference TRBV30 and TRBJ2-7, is SQTIHQWPATLVQPVGSPLSLECTVEGTSNPNLYWYRQAAGRGLQLLFYSVGIGQISSEVPQNLSASRPQDRQFILSSKKLLLSDSGFYLCAWSVRTDSYEQYFGPGTRLTVT.

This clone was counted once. The CDR3 here is CAISGTGGGSSNQPQHF. CDR3 in DNA: TGTGCCATCAGCGGGACAGGGGGGGGGAGTAGCAATCAGCCCCAGCATTTT. The chain links TRBV10-3 to TRBJ1-5, with 11 bases fitting TRBD1. Germline loops: CDR1 ENHRY, CDR2 SYGVKD. This CDR3 is built from 17 residues. V lost 6 bases, J lost 0 bases, and 7 bases stayed unmatched.

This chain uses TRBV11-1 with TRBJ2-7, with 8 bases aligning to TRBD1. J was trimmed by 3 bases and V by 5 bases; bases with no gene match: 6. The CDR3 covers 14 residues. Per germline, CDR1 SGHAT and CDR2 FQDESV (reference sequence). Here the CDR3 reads CASSQATGGYEQYF. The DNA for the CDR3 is TGTGCCAGCAGCCAAGCAACAGGGGGCTACGAGCAGTACTTC.